The 14 T cell receptor beta chains presented below share a single source sample, sequenced in a study of tumor-infiltrating lymphocytes in primary liver carcinoma. Unsorted whole blood supplied the RNA, and germline DNA was extracted too. cDNA specific to TCR beta was made from around 530 ng of total RNA, with a constant-region primer employed for priming. The TCR beta library was amplified through three nested multiplex PCR rounds in a modified ARM-PCR procedure. PCR rounds one and two used TRBV1-TRBV30 forward primers with a C-beta reverse primer for 9 to 10 cycles each. Using its own MiXCR run on the multiplex PCR reads, TCRdb lists one record per CDR3 protein. This table holds approximately 340,000 distinct CDR3 sequences, less than 65% found once. The sequenced material came from peripheral blood. These receptors were taken from a man aged 35 to 55 with primary liver carcinoma and hepatitis B virus infection.

This clonotype was detected once. The V gene is TRBV12-3 or TRBV12-4, the J gene TRBJ1-3; D is unclear. The CDR3 is made up of 13 amino acids. V was pared by 7 bases and J by 3 bases, with 10 bases between. CDR3 loop: CASNQSYGNTIYF. CDR3 in DNA: TGTGCCAGCAATCAGAGCTATGGAAACACCATATATTTT.

The chain recombines TRBV11-1 with TRBJ1-1, with D uncertain. V shed 5 bases and J shed 0 bases, with 13 bases lying between them. Germline CDR1 is SGHAT and CDR2 is FQDESV (reference sequence). CDR3 length equals 15 residues. This CDR3 reads CASSHSVSVNTEAFF. The CDR3 region has the DNA TGTGCCAGCAGCCACAGTGTAAGCGTGAACACTGAAGCTTTCTTT. The full variable domain, its missing parts supplied by reference TRBV11-1 and TRBJ1-1, is EAEVAQSPRYKITEKSQAVAFWCDPISGHATLYWYRQILGQGPELLVQFQDESVVDDSQLPKDRFSAERLKGVDSTLKIQPAELGDSAMYLCASSHSVSVNTEAFFGQGTRLTVV.

This clonotype was picked up many times. The chain uses TRBV4-2 and TRBJ1-6; D unresolved. Germline CDR1 is LGHNA and CDR2 is YNFKEQ. Trimming took off 0 bases at V and 7 bases at J, with 13 bases between the two ends. This CDR3 region has 16 residues. The CDR3, as DNA: TGTGCCAGCAGCCAAGAATCGCGAACTGAGAATTCACCCCTCCACTTT. Its translation is CASSQESRTENSPLHF.

The gene calls are TRBV7-9 and TRBJ2-7; D may be TRBD2 (5 bases). V lost 5 bases to trimming and J lost 5 bases, with 7 bases between them. Germline CDR1 and CDR2: SEHNR and FQNEAQ (reference sequence). The CDR3 sequence is 11 residues long. The CDR3 region is CASSPGNEQYF. As DNA, the CDR3 is TGTGCCAGCAGCCCGGGGAACGAGCAGTACTTC.

The chain is built from TRBV5-1 and TRBJ2-7, with TRBD2 matching over 15 bases. The germline CDR1 and CDR2 sequences are SGHRS and YFSETQ. The length of the CDR3 is 16 residues. V shed 3 bases and J 9 bases; nucleotides not matched to a gene: 10. The CDR3 loop is CASSSRGLAGGRGQYF. The CDR3 DNA is TGCGCCAGCAGCTCGCGGGGACTAGCGGGAGGACGGGGGCAGTACTTC.

This clonotype was counted only a few times. The V and J genes are TRBV12-3 or TRBV12-4 and TRBJ2-7; TRBD2 agrees at 11 bases. The trim removed 6 bases at V and 5 bases at J, leaving 6 bases unmatched. This CDR3 has 14 residues. Here the CDR3 reads CASRTSGSVDEQYF. The CDR3 coding sequence is TGTGCCAGCAGAACTAGCGGGAGTGTCGACGAGCAGTACTTC.

This sequence joins TRBV5-1 and TRBJ2-7, with D perhaps given as TRBD1 or TRBD2 (5 bases each). Trimming stripped 0 bases from V and 9 bases from J, with 16 bases between. The CDR3 consists of 14 residues. The germline CDR1 and CDR2 sequences are SGHRS and YFSETQ. CDR3 residues: CASSLDGGRVGQYF. CDR3 nucleotide sequence: TGCGCCAGCAGCTTGGATGGGGGTAGGGTCGGGCAGTACTTC.

V gene TRBV11-2 combines with J gene TRBJ2-5; D unclear. Trimming shortened V by 5 bases and J by 5 bases, and 9 bases separated the two germline ends. CDR3 size: 12 residues. Germline CDR1 and CDR2: SGHAT and FQNNGV. CDR3 nucleotide sequence: TGTGCCAGCAGCGAATGGTGTGAGACCCAGTACTTC. The encoded protein is CASSEWCETQYF.

Of note for this clonotype: At one end, the junction sequence differs from germline, possibly due to a read error. This sequence joins TRBV11-1 and TRBJ2-1; possible D gene TRBD2, 6 bases. This CDR3 is built from 15 residues. The germline gives CDR1 SGHAT, CDR2 FQDESV (reference sequence). CDR3 protein: CASLGSGGLHNEHIF. In DNA form, the CDR3 reads TGTGCCAGCCTCGGGAGTGGCGGATTACATAATGAGCATATCTTC.

This clonotype has a count of ten or more. The chain is built from TRBV10-3 and TRBJ2-1; 9 bases align to TRBD1. The CDR3 totals 13 residues. J was trimmed by 9 bases and V by 6 bases; bases with no gene match: 6. Germline V lookup: CDR1 ENHRY, CDR2 SYGVKD. CDR3 loop: CAIRGQGRGEQFF. For the CDR3, the DNA is TGTGCCATCAGGGGACAGGGTCGGGGTGAGCAGTTCTTC.

Of note for this clonotype: The junction departs from the called germline gene at one end, perhaps through a read error. The genes are TRBV11-2 and TRBJ2-3; D may be TRBD1 (6 bases). Germline V CDR1 and CDR2: SGHAT, FQNNGV. The CDR3 is made up of 14 amino acids. The CDR3 bases are TGTACCAGCAGCTTAGGAACAGGGTCTATATCGCAGTATTTT. As protein: CTSSLGTGSISQYF.

This clonotype was counted a single time. This chain joins TRBV20-1 and TRBJ2-5; D gene unclear. The J call may be faulty, since TRBJ2-7 better matches the DNA end. Germline lookup yields CDR1 DFQATT and CDR2 SNEGSKA (reference sequence). This CDR3 contains 12 residues. The CDR3 sequence: CSAPDSPYEQYF. The DNA of the CDR3 is TGCAGTGCTCCGGATTCCCCCTACGAGCAGTACTTC.

The chain combines TRBV5-1 with TRBJ2-1; the D call may be TRBD1 or TRBD2 (6 bases each). Germline values: CDR1 SGHRS, CDR2 YFSETQ. V dropped 5 bases and J dropped 4 bases, with 16 bases sitting between them. The CDR3 sequence is 15 residues long. CDR3 bases: TGCGCCAGCAGTGGGGGGCTGGTTCGATACAATGAGCAGTTCTTC. As protein: CASSGGLVRYNEQFF. Together with reference TRBV5-1 and TRBJ2-1, the CDR3 gives the full variable domain: KAGVTQTPRYLIKTRGQQVTLSCSPISGHRSVSWYQQTPGQGLQFLFEYFSETQRNKGNFPGRFSGRQFSNSRSEMNVSTLELGDSALYLCASSGGLVRYNEQFFGPGTRLTVL.

About this clonotype itself: A much larger clone differs by one base, so this may be a read error. The V and J genes are TRBV5-5 and TRBJ2-7, with TRBD1 matching over 9 bases. Losses at the gene ends were 6 bases for V and 0 bases for J; bases not matched to a gene: 13. The CDR3 runs 17 residues. Germline values: CDR1 SGHKS, CDR2 YYEKEE (reference sequence). This CDR3 reads CASNSQLGTGSSYEQYF. CDR3 DNA: TGTGCCAGCAACTCCCAATTGGGGACAGGGAGCTCCTACGAGCAGTACTTC. The entire variable domain, with the rest obtained from reference TRBV5-5 and TRBJ2-7, is as follows: DAGVTQSPTHLIKTRGQQVTLRCSPISGHKSVSWYQQVLGQGPQFIFQYYEKEERGRGNFPDRFSARQFPNYSSELNVNALLLGDSALYLCASNSQLGTGSSYEQYFGPGTRLTVT.